A selection of T cell receptor beta chains follows, all from one sample in a study of shared clonotypes between healthy human individuals. Some clones are missing from TCRdb's copy, which holds only in-frame ones; the method was immunoSEQ multiplex PCR. The sample includes some 2 million clones, around 96% of them seen just once. The sample comprised naive CD8+ T cells sorted from blood. The receptors derive from a man aged 18 to 35 in good health. Both conserved end residues are part of each CDR3. D genes are given only for firm matches. Size is omitted from some rows. Given values are once, few, many or a class for expanded clones.

clone size: NA; J gene: TRBJ2-1; V gene: TRBV4-3; D gene: TRBD1; CDR3 protein: CASSLTGVPEQFF; CDR3 DNA: TGCGCCAGCAGCCTTACAGGGGTCCCTGAGCAGTTCTTC
clone size: NA; J gene: TRBJ1-4; V gene: TRBV4-1; D gene: NA; CDR3 protein: CASSQQFQGVDEKLFF; CDR3 DNA: TGCGCCAGCAGCCAACAATTTCAGGGAGTGGATGAAAAACTGTTTTTT
clone size: NA; J gene: TRBJ1-5; V gene: TRBV9; D gene: TRBD1; CDR3 protein: CASSVAFQGDDQPQHF; CDR3 DNA: TGTGCCAGCAGCGTAGCTTTCCAGGGGGACGATCAGCCCCAGCATTTT
clone size: once; J gene: TRBJ2-7; V gene: TRBV11-2; D gene: NA; CDR3 protein: CASSPLIDYEQYF; CDR3 DNA: TGTGCCAGCAGCCCCCTCATAGACTACGAGCAGTACTTC
clone size: NA; J gene: TRBJ1-1; V gene: TRBV12-5; D gene: NA; CDR3 protein: CASGLMGGRMEAFF; CDR3 DNA: TGTGCTAGTGGTTTGATGGGGGGAAGGATGGAAGCTTTCTTT
clone size: once; J gene: TRBJ1-2; V gene: TRBV6-1; D gene: NA; CDR3 protein: CASSIDGYTF; CDR3 DNA: TGTGCCAGCAGTATAGATGGCTACACCTTC
clone size: NA; J gene: TRBJ1-1; V gene: TRBV7-3; D gene: NA; CDR3 protein: CASSSSGPGDTEAFF; CDR3 DNA: TGTGCCAGCAGCTCGTCGGGGCCCGGGGACACTGAAGCTTTCTTT
clone size: NA; J gene: TRBJ2-3; V gene: TRBV7-9; D gene: NA; CDR3 protein: CASSITPPQYF; CDR3 DNA: TGTGCCAGCAGTATTACACCTCCGCAGTATTTT
clone size: NA; J gene: TRBJ2-2; V gene: TRBV7-2; D gene: TRBD2; CDR3 protein: CASSISGNRNTGELFF; CDR3 DNA: TGTGCCAGCAGCATAAGCGGGAACCGGAACACCGGGGAGCTGTTTTTT
clone size: NA; J gene: TRBJ2-2; V gene: TRBV19; D gene: TRBD2; CDR3 protein: CASKGLADRDTGELFF; CDR3 DNA: TGTGCCAGCAAGGGACTAGCGGACCGCGACACCGGGGAGCTGTTTTTT
clone size: NA; J gene: TRBJ2-7; V gene: TRBV19; D gene: NA; CDR3 protein: CASTRAAYEQYF; CDR3 DNA: TGTGCCAGTACTAGGGCAGCCTACGAGCAGTACTTC
clone size: NA; J gene: TRBJ2-1; V gene: TRBV2; D gene: TRBD2; CDR3 protein: CASSLLAGGEDNNEQFF; CDR3 DNA: TGTGCCAGCAGTCTGCTGGCGGGAGGCGAGGACAACAATGAGCAGTTCTTC
clone size: NA; J gene: TRBJ2-7; V gene: TRBV7-8; D gene: NA; CDR3 protein: CASSLVTGDYEQYF; CDR3 DNA: TGTGCCAGCAGCTTAGTGACAGGAGACTACGAGCAGTACTTC
clone size: NA; J gene: TRBJ2-7; V gene: TRBV5-4; D gene: TRBD1; CDR3 protein: CASSLVGTGAYEQYF; CDR3 DNA: TGTGCCAGCAGCTTGGTAGGGACAGGGGCCTACGAGCAGTACTTC
clone size: NA; J gene: TRBJ2-5; V gene: TRBV2; D gene: TRBD1; CDR3 protein: CASSGPIDRGSQETQYF; CDR3 DNA: TGTGCCAGCAGTGGTCCGATCGACAGGGGATCCCAAGAGACCCAGTACTTC
clone size: NA; J gene: TRBJ2-7; V gene: TRBV10-3; D gene: NA; CDR3 protein: CATRANSGEQYF; CDR3 DNA: TGTGCCACCAGGGCCAACTCGGGAGAGCAGTACTTC
clone size: NA; J gene: TRBJ2-7; V gene: TRBV28; D gene: TRBD1; CDR3 protein: CASSLTGVSYEQYF; CDR3 DNA: TGTGCCAGCAGTTTGACAGGGGTGTCCTACGAGCAGTACTTC
clone size: once; J gene: TRBJ1-5; V gene: TRBV30; D gene: NA; CDR3 protein: CAWSGWEGNQPQHF; CDR3 DNA: TGTGCCTGGAGTGGATGGGAAGGCAATCAGCCCCAGCATTTT
clone size: NA; J gene: TRBJ1-1; V gene: TRBV9; D gene: TRBD1; CDR3 protein: CASSLSDRGMSEAFF; CDR3 DNA: TGTGCCAGCAGCCTCTCGGACAGGGGAATGTCTGAAGCTTTCTTT
clone size: NA; J gene: TRBJ1-2; V gene: TRBV9; D gene: NA; CDR3 protein: CASSAPNHGEDYGYTF; CDR3 DNA: TGTGCCAGCAGTGCACCAAACCACGGGGAAGACTATGGCTACACCTTC
clone size: NA; J gene: TRBJ2-7; V gene: TRBV30; D gene: NA; CDR3 protein: CAWSVAGAYEQYF; CDR3 DNA: TGTGCCTGGAGTGTGGCAGGGGCTTACGAGCAGTACTTC
clone size: NA; J gene: TRBJ2-7; V gene: TRBV4-1; D gene: NA; CDR3 protein: CASSQVTGPGGEEQYF; CDR3 DNA: TGCGCCAGCAGCCAAGTGACGGGACCAGGCGGTGAGGAGCAGTACTTC
clone size: NA; J gene: TRBJ2-7; V gene: TRBV19; D gene: NA; CDR3 protein: CASSLPGGQYF; CDR3 DNA: TGTGCCAGTAGTCTCCCCGGTGGGCAGTACTTC
clone size: NA; J gene: TRBJ1-2; V gene: TRBV6-5; D gene: TRBD1; CDR3 protein: CASSYSGTADGYTF; CDR3 DNA: TGTGCCAGCAGTTACTCTGGGACAGCTGATGGCTACACCTTC
clone size: NA; J gene: TRBJ2-7; V gene: TRBV11-2; D gene: NA; CDR3 protein: CASSHEYEQYF; CDR3 DNA: TGTGCCAGCAGCCATGAGTACGAGCAGTACTTC
clone size: NA; J gene: TRBJ2-7; V gene: TRBV7-9; D gene: NA; CDR3 protein: CASSLAGGYEQYF; CDR3 DNA: TGTGCCAGCAGCTTAGCTGGGGGCTACGAGCAGTACTTC
clone size: NA; J gene: TRBJ2-1; V gene: TRBV2; D gene: TRBD1; CDR3 protein: CASIVTGGYNEQFF; CDR3 DNA: TGTGCCAGCATTGTGACAGGGGGCTACAATGAGCAGTTCTTC
clone size: few; J gene: TRBJ2-2; V gene: TRBV7-6; D gene: TRBD2; CDR3 protein: CASSLSGRSTGELFF; CDR3 DNA: TGTGCCAGCAGCTTAAGCGGGAGAAGCACCGGGGAGCTGTTTTTT
clone size: NA; J gene: TRBJ2-3; V gene: TRBV6-5; D gene: TRBD2; CDR3 protein: CATRPSGRMHTQYF; CDR3 DNA: TGTGCCACCCGCCCTAGCGGGAGAATGCATACGCAGTATTTT
clone size: once; J gene: TRBJ2-7; V gene: TRBV28; D gene: NA; CDR3 protein: CAGGMRNYEYEQYF; CDR3 DNA: TGTGCCGGGGGAATGAGGAATTACGAATACGAGCAGTACTTC
clone size: NA; J gene: TRBJ2-7; V gene: TRBV2; D gene: TRBD1; CDR3 protein: CASRTGDYEQYF; CDR3 DNA: TGTGCCAGCAGGACAGGGGACTACGAGCAGTACTTC
clone size: NA; J gene: TRBJ2-5; V gene: TRBV11-2; D gene: TRBD2; CDR3 protein: CASSLETSGRETQYF; CDR3 DNA: TGTGCCAGCAGCTTAGAGACTAGCGGGAGAGAGACCCAGTACTTC
clone size: NA; J gene: TRBJ1-3; V gene: TRBV18; D gene: NA; CDR3 protein: CASSPGGGSGNTIYF; CDR3 DNA: TGTGCCAGCTCACCAGGAGGGGGATCTGGAAACACCATATATTTT
clone size: once; J gene: TRBJ1-2; V gene: TRBV27; D gene: NA; CDR3 protein: CASSSVDSYDYGYTF; CDR3 DNA: TGTGCCAGCAGTTCGGTCGACAGTTACGACTATGGCTACACCTTC
clone size: NA; J gene: TRBJ2-1; V gene: TRBV2; D gene: NA; CDR3 protein: CATLLSSYNEQFF; CDR3 DNA: TGTGCCACCCTCTTAAGCTCCTACAATGAGCAGTTCTTC
clone size: NA; J gene: TRBJ1-5; V gene: TRBV30; D gene: TRBD1; CDR3 protein: CAWSPGQKINQPQHF; CDR3 DNA: TGTGCCTGGAGTCCGGGACAGAAAATTAATCAGCCCCAGCATTTT
clone size: NA; J gene: TRBJ2-5; V gene: TRBV4-1; D gene: NA; CDR3 protein: CASSPRESQETQYF; CDR3 DNA: TGCGCCAGCAGCCCCCGGGAGTCCCAAGAGACCCAGTACTTC
clone size: NA; J gene: TRBJ2-2; V gene: TRBV27; D gene: NA; CDR3 protein: CASSQTLARGELFF; CDR3 DNA: TGTGCCAGCAGTCAAACACTAGCCCGCGGGGAGCTGTTTTTT
clone size: NA; J gene: TRBJ1-1; V gene: TRBV6-5; D gene: TRBD1; CDR3 protein: CASSLTGENTEAFF; CDR3 DNA: TGTGCCAGCAGTTTAACAGGGGAGAACACTGAAGCTTTCTTT
clone size: NA; J gene: TRBJ2-1; V gene: TRBV7-9; D gene: NA; CDR3 protein: CASRYGPNEQFF; CDR3 DNA: TGTGCCAGCAGATACGGGCCTAATGAGCAGTTCTTC
clone size: NA; J gene: TRBJ2-2; V gene: TRBV5-1; D gene: TRBD2; CDR3 protein: CASSLHPGTSELNTGELFF; CDR3 DNA: TGCGCCAGCAGCTTGCACCCCGGGACTAGCGAACTAAACACCGGGGAGCTGTTTTTT
clone size: NA; J gene: TRBJ2-7; V gene: TRBV30; D gene: NA; CDR3 protein: CAWSVWGTYEQYF; CDR3 DNA: TGTGCCTGGAGTGTTTGGGGCACCTACGAGCAGTACTTC
clone size: NA; J gene: TRBJ2-3; V gene: TRBV4-1; D gene: TRBD2; CDR3 protein: CASSPLPAGGPTDTQYF; CDR3 DNA: TGCGCCAGCAGCCCTCTCCCAGCGGGAGGACCCACAGATACGCAGTATTTT
clone size: NA; J gene: TRBJ2-7; V gene: TRBV27; D gene: TRBD1; CDR3 protein: CASSPSTGISYEQYF; CDR3 DNA: TGTGCCAGCAGTCCCTCGACAGGGATCTCCTACGAGCAGTACTTC
clone size: NA; J gene: TRBJ2-7; V gene: TRBV6-5; D gene: TRBD1; CDR3 protein: CASSYGTGREQYF; CDR3 DNA: TGTGCCAGCAGTTACGGGACAGGCAGAGAGCAGTACTTC
clone size: NA; J gene: TRBJ2-1; V gene: TRBV4-3; D gene: TRBD2; CDR3 protein: CASGQGTSGSVEQFF; CDR3 DNA: TGCGCCAGCGGACAAGGGACTAGCGGGAGTGTTGAGCAGTTCTTC
clone size: NA; J gene: TRBJ1-5; V gene: TRBV6-5; D gene: NA; CDR3 protein: CASSPGLNSNQPQHF; CDR3 DNA: TGTGCCAGCAGCCCCGGGTTGAATAGCAATCAGCCCCAGCATTTT
clone size: NA; J gene: TRBJ2-2; V gene: TRBV2; D gene: NA; CDR3 protein: CASSESGRGPPNTGELFF; CDR3 DNA: TGTGCCAGCAGTGAATCGGGCCGTGGCCCCCCGAACACCGGGGAGCTGTTTTTT